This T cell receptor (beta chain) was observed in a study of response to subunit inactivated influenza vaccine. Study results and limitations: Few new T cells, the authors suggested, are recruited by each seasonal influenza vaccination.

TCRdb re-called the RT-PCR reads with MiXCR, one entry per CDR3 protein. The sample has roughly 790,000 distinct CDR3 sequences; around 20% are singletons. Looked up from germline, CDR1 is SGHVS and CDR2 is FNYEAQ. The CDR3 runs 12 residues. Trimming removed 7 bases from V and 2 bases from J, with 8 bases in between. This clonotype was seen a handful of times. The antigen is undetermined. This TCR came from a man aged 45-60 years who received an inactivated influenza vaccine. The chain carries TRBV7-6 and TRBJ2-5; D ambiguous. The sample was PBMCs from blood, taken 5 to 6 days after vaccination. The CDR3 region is CASTPQQETQYF. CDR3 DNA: TGTGCCAGCACCCCACAGCAAGAGACCCAGTACTTC.